One and the same sample provided the 9 T cell receptor beta chains below, sequenced in a study of identical twins (dated by TCRdb to about 2016). The library was built by means of 5' RACE. Sequenced on an Illumina HiSeq 2000. Through fastp at Q25 and MiXCR, TCRdb rebuilt clones from the public reads, retaining in-frame beta chains. Identical CDR3 proteins give one entry, which carries the most common genes and DNA. The sample table shows hundreds of thousands of distinct CDR3 sequences, and 8.5% to 9.5% are seen once. 0.98% of the sample goes to the ten largest clones. The same sample was also studied in work on yellow fever vaccine responses in identical twins.

Material: PBMCs. The source is a woman aged 18-35 years in good health.

V and J are TRBV5-1 and TRBJ2-1, with no clear D. V was trimmed by 0 bases and J by 0 bases, leaving 13 bases between them. CDR1 is SGHRS, CDR2 YFSETQ, per germline. The CDR3 is made up of 17 amino acids. The CDR3 DNA follows: TGCGCCAGCAGCTTGGAACAGACGGCCAGCTCCTACAATGAGCAGTTCTTC. Protein: CASSLEQTASSYNEQFF. Full variable domain (missing parts from reference TRBV5-1 and TRBJ2-1): KAGVTQTPRYLIKTRGQQVTLSCSPISGHRSVSWYQQTPGQGLQFLFEYFSETQRNKGNFPGRFSGRQFSNSRSEMNVSTLELGDSALYLCASSLEQTASSYNEQFFGPGTRLTVL.

J is TRBJ2-7 and V is TRBV28, with D uncertain. CDR1 and CDR2 (germline): MDHEN, SYDVKM. This CDR3 contains 13 residues. The germline V and J ends were trimmed by 6 bases and 3 bases, with 12 bases remaining between them. The DNA for the CDR3 is TGTGCCAGCAGCCCAACCCTCGTCTACGAGCAGTACTTC. The encoded protein is CASSPTLVYEQYF.

This clonotype was picked up many times. The CDR3 DNA sequence: TGCAGTGCTAGAGTTCCAGCGGGGTCCACAGATACGCAGTATTTT. It encodes CSARVPAGSTDTQYF. V is TRBV20-1 and J is TRBJ2-3, with TRBD2 identical over 7 bases. The CDR3 spans 15 residues. Germline V lookup: CDR1 DFQATT, CDR2 SNEGSKA (reference sequence). The ends lost 1 base at V and 2 bases at J; junction bases unmatched: 6.

This clonotype was recorded many times. The J gene is TRBJ2-2, the V gene TRBV7-9; no clear D gene. CDR1 is SEHNR, CDR2 FQNEAQ, per germline (reference sequence). The CDR3 totals 12 residues. The V end lost 8 bases, the J end lost 7 bases, and 11 bases lay between the germline ends. CDR3 region: CASGLSGGELFF. DNA of the CDR3: TGTGCCAGCGGGCTCTCCGGCGGGGAGCTGTTTTTT.

This clonotype was found many times. The chain carries TRBV29-1 and TRBJ2-5, with 12 nucleotides matching TRBD2. With 4 bases clipped from V and 0 bases from J, the junction kept 6 bases outside the gene matches. The CDR3 sequence is 16 residues long. CDR1 SQVTM and CDR2 ANQGSEA come from the germline V gene. The CDR3 loop is CSVAGLAGPYQETQYF. For the CDR3, the DNA is TGCAGCGTTGCCGGACTAGCGGGGCCGTACCAAGAGACCCAGTACTTC.

This clonotype was seen a handful of times. The V gene is TRBV20-1, the J gene TRBJ2-7; D remains ambiguous. V lost 4 bases and J 0 bases, leaving 10 bases between the germline ends. In germline, CDR1 is DFQATT, CDR2 SNEGSKA (reference sequence). The CDR3 is made up of 13 amino acids. The CDR3 reads CSATFRSSYEQYF. Written as DNA, the CDR3 is TGCAGTGCTACTTTTCGGAGCTCCTACGAGCAGTACTTC.

This clonotype was detected ten times or more. This chain joins TRBV29-1 and TRBJ1-1, with 9 nucleotides matching TRBD1. Germline assignment: CDR1 SQVTM and CDR2 ANQGSEA. CDR3 length equals 14 residues. J was trimmed by 7 bases and V by 7 bases; bases with no gene match: 13. The CDR3 is CSAPRWDREDEAFF. The CDR3, as DNA: TGCAGCGCCCCTCGGTGGGACAGGGAGGATGAAGCTTTCTTT.

This clonotype was detected a few times. The chain couples TRBV7-8 to TRBJ2-1; no definite D call. Trimming left V 7 bases short and J 4 bases short, with 17 bases between. CDR1 and CDR2 from the germline V gene are SGHVS and FQNEAQ. This CDR3 region has 15 residues. CDR3 sequence (DNA): TGTGCCAGCATCCAAAAAGGGCAGTCTTACAATGAGCAGTTCTTC. This encodes CASIQKGQSYNEQFF. Based on the CDR3 plus reference TRBV7-8 and TRBJ2-1, the full variable domain is GAGVSQSPRYKVAKRGQDVALRCDPISGHVSLFWYQQALGQGPEFLTYFQNEAQLDKSGLPSDRFFAERPEGSVSTLKIQRTQQEDSAVYLCASIQKGQSYNEQFFGPGTRLTVL.

This clonotype was counted at least ten times. The gene calls are TRBV20-1 and TRBJ2-1, with 14 bases that match TRBD2. Trimming cost V 5 bases and J 10 bases; bases outside gene matches: 4. There are 13 residues in the CDR3. In germline, CDR1 is DFQATT, CDR2 SNEGSKA (reference sequence). CDR3 region: CSASRTSGGEQFF. The CDR3 DNA sequence: TGCAGTGCTTCAAGGACTAGCGGGGGGGAGCAGTTCTTC.